A single sample gave rise to the 26 T cell receptor beta chains below, sequenced in a study of blood T cell repertoires in COVID-19. Some clones are missing from TCRdb's copy, which holds only in-frame ones; the method was immunoSEQ multiplex PCR. The data contain about 59,000 clones, about 88% of them singletons. Sequenced input: peripheral blood. The source is a man at least 80 years old in a cohort sampled during active COVID-19.

The chain's CDR3 is CAWSLERNQPQHF. The CDR3 bases are TGTGCCTGGAGTCTGGAGAGGAATCAGCCCCAGCATTTT. The chain uses TRBV30 and TRBJ1-5; D is undetermined. Deletions cut 2 bases from V and 4 bases from J, with 9 bases between. Germline-derived CDR1 and CDR2 are GTSNPN and SVGIG (reference sequence). CDR3 length: 13 residues.

This clone was found a few times. This chain uses TRBV30 with TRBJ1-5; D remains ambiguous. The CDR3 has 15 amino acids. Germline loops: CDR1 GTSNPN, CDR2 SVGIG (reference sequence). The ends were cut back, 0 bases at V and 2 bases at J, with 11 bases in the middle. The CDR3 reads CAWSVLGVGNQPQHF. The CDR3 DNA follows: TGTGCCTGGAGTGTACTAGGCGTGGGCAATCAGCCCCAGCATTTT.

This clone was seen only once. The chain carries TRBV6-5 and TRBJ1-4; 8 bases fit TRBD1. CDR1 and CDR2 (germline): MNHEY, SVGAGI. The CDR3 is 14 amino acids. V lost 7 bases to trimming and J lost 6 bases; unmatched junction nucleotides: 7. The CDR3 loop reads CASMIQGGYEKLFF. The CDR3 DNA follows: TGTGCCAGCATGATACAGGGGGGATATGAAAAACTGTTTTTT.

The V and J genes are TRBV2 and TRBJ1-2; D is unclear. V shed 7 bases and J shed 4 bases, with 16 bases lying between them. Germline V gives CDR1 SNHLY, CDR2 FYNNEI. The CDR3 is 14 amino acids. The chain's CDR3 is CASTAGQTIYGYTF. Here the CDR3 DNA reads TGTGCCAGCACCGCGGGCCAGACTATCTATGGCTACACCTTC.

The chain employs TRBV5-1 and TRBJ2-3; 7 nucleotides match TRBD1. CDR3 length: 14 amino acids. The germline CDR1 and CDR2 sequences are SGHRS and YFSETQ. V shed 6 bases and J 0 bases; nucleotides not matched to a gene: 4. The CDR3 sequence is CASTPGQSTDTQYF. The CDR3 DNA reads as TGCGCCAGCACCCCGGGACAGAGCACAGATACGCAGTATTTT.

The CDR3 DNA sequence: TGTGCCAGCAGCCCCCAGGGAGGGGGAATCTATGGCTACACCTTC. Protein: CASSPQGGGIYGYTF. J is TRBJ1-2 and V is TRBV9; TRBD1 might be the D (6 bases). CDR1 is SGDLS, CDR2 YYNGEE, per germline. The CDR3 is made up of 15 amino acids. V gave up 4 bases and J gave up 4 bases, with 17 bases separating them.

The genes are TRBV30 and TRBJ1-5, with D possibly matching TRBD1 (6 bases). The germline V gene has CDR1 GTSNPN and CDR2 SVGIG (reference sequence). This CDR3 has 13 amino acids. V lost 5 bases and J 4 bases, leaving 12 bases between the germline ends. CDR3 DNA sequence: TGTGCCTGGGCGACAGGTCAAAATCAGCCCCAGCATTTT. As protein: CAWATGQNQPQHF.

The chain joins TRBV5-5 to TRBJ1-5, with TRBD1 as a possible D gene (6 bases). CDR1 is SGHKS and CDR2 is YYEKEE in the germline V gene (reference sequence). The CDR3 contains 14 residues. Trimming took off 0 bases at V and 7 bases at J, with 11 bases between the two ends. In DNA, the CDR3 is TGTGCCAGCAGCTTGGGAGGGGGGGAGCAGCCCCAGCATTTT. Protein sequence: CASSLGGGEQPQHF.

The chain links TRBV27 to TRBJ2-1, with D perhaps matching TRBD1 (5 bases). From germline, CDR1 is MNHEY and CDR2 SMNVEV (reference sequence). The CDR3 spans 14 residues. Trimming left V 3 bases short and J 7 bases short, with 13 bases between. The CDR3 DNA follows: TGTGCCAGCAGTTTGTGGCAGGGATCGAATGAGCAGTTCTTC. Translated: CASSLWQGSNEQFF.

The CDR3 DNA reads as TGTGCCAGCAGCCCAGGACTAGCGGATTTCACAGATACGCAGTATTTT. This sequence encodes CASSPGLADFTDTQYF. This chain joins TRBV9 and TRBJ2-3; TRBD2 matches at 10 bases. The CDR3 sequence is 16 residues long. Germline CDR1 and CDR2: SGDLS and YYNGEE. Germline trimming cut 4 bases from V and 2 bases from J; bases unmatched to any gene: 7.

The chain recombines TRBV7-8 with TRBJ2-2; TRBD1 is a possible D gene (5 bases). In germline, CDR1 is SGHVS, CDR2 FQNEAQ. Trimming removed 6 bases from V and 1 base from J, with 12 bases in between. The CDR3 extends over 15 amino acids. The CDR3 nucleotides are TGTGCCAGCAGATTAACGCAGGGGAACACCGGGGAGCTGTTTTTT. This sequence encodes CASRLTQGNTGELFF.

CDR3 in DNA: TGTGCCTGGACCCGGGGCTCGGGGGGGAGCTATGGCTACACCTTC. This codes for CAWTRGSGGSYGYTF. J is TRBJ1-2 and V is TRBV30; the D gene is possibly TRBD1 (5 bases). V was shortened by 4 bases and J by 4 bases, with 19 bases between the two germline ends. The CDR3 is 15 residues long. Germline CDR1 and CDR2: GTSNPN and SVGIG (reference sequence).

The chain has TRBV9 and TRBJ1-1, with 10 bases matching TRBD1. This CDR3 comprises 14 residues. Germline CDR1 SGDLS, CDR2 YYNGEE. Unmatched junction bases numbered 5, after V lost 4 bases and J lost 5 bases. Here the CDR3 DNA reads TGTGCCAGCAGCTTGACAGGGGGCGGGACTGAAGCTTTCTTT. It codes for CASSLTGGGTEAFF.

CDR3 sequence: CASRPTGTGGDGYTF. The CDR3, as DNA: TGTGCCAGCAGACCTACCGGGACAGGGGGGGATGGCTACACCTTC. The chain couples TRBV6-6 to TRBJ1-2; 11 nucleotides line up with TRBD1. Germline CDR1 reads MNHNY; CDR2 reads SVGAGI (reference sequence). The CDR3 extends over 15 amino acids. V gave up 6 bases and J gave up 6 bases; unmatched junction bases: 9.

This clone was found once. This chain uses TRBV30 with TRBJ2-7; D not resolved. CDR3 length: 11 amino acids. Deletions cut 1 base from V and 6 bases from J, with 7 bases between. Looked up from germline, CDR1 is GTSNPN and CDR2 is SVGIG (reference sequence). The CDR3 loop is CAWSGTGEQYF. CDR3 nucleotide sequence: TGTGCCTGGAGTGGTACTGGCGAGCAGTACTTC.

The CDR3 sequence: CASSERPNRGSGGYTF. CDR3 nucleotide sequence: TGTGCCAGCAGTGAACGACCGAACAGGGGGTCCGGAGGCTACACCTTC. The genes are TRBV6-4 and TRBJ1-2; 8 bases map to TRBD1. Germline CDR1 reads MRHNA; CDR2 reads SNTAGT. CDR3 length: 16 amino acids. The trim removed 3 bases at V and 8 bases at J, leaving 14 bases unmatched.

The chain couples TRBV7-6 to TRBJ1-4, with 7 bases that match TRBD1. CDR1 and CDR2 (germline): SGHVS, FNYEAQ. This CDR3 region has 16 residues. V was clipped by 5 bases and J by 2 bases; unmatched bases: 8. The CDR3 spells CASSIQTGNTNEKLFF. The CDR3 DNA reads TGTGCCAGCAGCATTCAGACAGGGAACACTAATGAAAAACTGTTTTTT.

CDR3 loop: CASSEIFGSLTDTQYF. The CDR3 region has the DNA TGTGCCAGCAGTGAAATTTTCGGGAGTTTGACAGATACGCAGTATTTT. V usage is TRBV2 and J usage is TRBJ2-3; TRBD2 might be the D (6 bases). V was trimmed by 2 bases and J by 3 bases, leaving 15 bases between them. CDR1 is SNHLY, CDR2 FYNNEI, per germline. This CDR3 has 16 residues.

This sequence joins TRBV5-4 and TRBJ1-1; 9 bases are shared with TRBD1. The germline gives CDR1 SGHNT, CDR2 YYREEE (reference sequence). The CDR3 has 17 residues. The ends lost 0 bases at V and 1 base at J; junction bases unmatched: 7. CDR3 bases: TGTGCCAGCAGCTTGGCGTATATGACAGGGGGGAACACTGAAGCTTTCTTT. It specifies CASSLAYMTGGNTEAFF.

This chain joins TRBV7-2 and TRBJ1-2; a possible D gene is TRBD1 (6 bases). The germline gives CDR1 SGHTA, CDR2 FQGNSA. With 3 bases removed from V and 2 bases from J, the gap between germline ends came to 7 bases. The CDR3 has 13 residues. CDR3 residues: CASSLGANYGYTF. CDR3 nucleotide sequence: TGTGCCAGCAGCTTGGGGGCAAACTATGGCTACACCTTC.

This clone appeared once. CDR3 region: CASSLGRGFQPQHF. The CDR3 nucleotides read TGTGCCAGCAGCTTAGGCCGAGGGTTTCAGCCCCAGCATTTT. The chain uses TRBV13 and TRBJ1-5; D is uncertain. The CDR3 has 14 amino acids. Germline CDR1 is PRHDT and CDR2 is FYEKMQ (reference sequence). V was cut by 0 bases and J by 6 bases, with 9 bases left in between.

V and J are TRBV7-6 and TRBJ2-3; 9 bases agree with TRBD2. J gave up 4 bases and V 5 bases, and 13 bases lay outside the gene matches. The CDR3 spans 17 residues. In germline, CDR1 is SGHVS, CDR2 FNYEAQ. Here the CDR3 DNA reads TGTGCCAGCAGCCCAAGGGGTAGCGGGAGAGGGGCAGATACGCAGTATTTT. Its protein product is CASSPRGSGRGADTQYF.

The chain links TRBV7-9 to TRBJ1-1; D uncertain. Trimming pared 5 bases from V and 0 bases from J, leaving 13 bases between. CDR3 length: 15 amino acids. Germline V gene sequence: CDR1 SEHNR, CDR2 FQNEAQ (reference sequence). Here the CDR3 reads CASSPRATLNTEAFF. As DNA, the CDR3 is TGTGCCAGCAGCCCGAGGGCGACATTGAACACTGAAGCTTTCTTT.

This rearrangement joins TRBV5-7 to TRBJ1-1; D gene uncertain. TRBV5-7 is marked as an open reading frame, function uncertain. V lost 5 bases and J lost 6, with 8 bases in between. The CDR3 runs to 11 residues. The CDR3 DNA follows: TGTGCCAGCAGACCGTGCGCTGAAGCTTTCTTT. This codes for CASRPCAEAFF.

This CDR3 reads CASSTGTGVGTEAFF. The CDR3, as DNA: TGTGCCAGTAGTACCGGGACAGGGGTCGGAACTGAAGCTTTCTTT. The V call is TRBV19, the J call TRBJ1-1, with 10 bases that match TRBD1. The germline V gene has CDR1 LNHDA and CDR2 SQIVND (reference sequence). Trimming cost V 4 bases and J 5 bases; bases outside gene matches: 7. The CDR3 spans 15 residues.

The chain is built from TRBV19 and TRBJ1-5; D is uncertain. Trimming took 2 bases from V and 4 from J, leaving 12 bases between them. CDR1 is LNHDA, CDR2 SQIVND, per germline (reference sequence). The CDR3 loop spans 15 amino acids. The CDR3 here is CASSILGVGNQPQHF. The CDR3 DNA reads TGTGCCAGTAGTATACTGGGAGTAGGAAATCAGCCCCAGCATTTT. Using reference TRBV19 and TRBJ1-5 for the parts outside the CDR3, the full variable domain is DGGITQSPKYLFRKEGQNVTLSCEQNLNHDAMYWYRQDPGQGLRLIYYSQIVNDFQKGDIAEGYSVSREKKESFPLTVTSAQKNPTAFYLCASSILGVGNQPQHFGDGTRLSIL.